This entry features one T cell receptor (beta chain) sequence. The record originates from a study of blood T cell repertoires in COVID-19. V was pared by 0 bases and J by 7 bases, with 20 bases between. The CDR3 is 17 amino acids. Germline values: CDR1 SGHRS, CDR2 YFSETQ. In the original workflow: Cell counts per sample came from amplifying reference gene primers. The method was immunoSEQ multiplex PCR; TCRdb's version includes in-frame clones alone and lacks a portion of them. V and J calls and clone size are as listed in that table; D and trimming were resolved from the DNA. The sample has under 300,000 clones; 88% are singletons.

The TCR comes from a woman aged 60-75 years in a cohort exposed to, infected with or recovered from COVID-19 (not recorded which). Specimen: PBMCs or T cells enriched from blood (not recorded which). The chain combines TRBV5-1 with TRBJ2-1, with D tentatively TRBD1 (6 bases). CDR3 residues: CASSLGHRVFVLNEQFF. CDR3 nucleotide sequence: TGCGCCAGCAGCTTGGGTCACAGGGTCTTTGTTTTAAATGAGCAGTTCTTC.